This T cell receptor (beta chain) was observed in a study of vaccination effects on CD4 cells after COVID-19. Broader study findings: Clones induced by infection and by vaccine showed marked clonal contraction late after vaccination. Mainly new vaccine-induced clones made up the post-vaccine spike-reactive clones in convalescents.

Sequencing was preceded by expansion of antigen-specific CD4+ T cells with viral peptide pools in the ViraFEST assay. Once cultured for around 11 days, the cells underwent separation to obtain CD4+ T cells. The person acquired a PCR-confirmed SARS-CoV-2 infection between March and December 2020. Repertoires were generated with immunoSEQ multiplex PCR, while TCRdb's copy carries only in-frame clones and drops some. The table includes roughly 17,000 clones, around 70% detected once. The CDR3 is 15 residues long. Germline loops: CDR1 KGHDR, CDR2 SFDVKD. The junction had 4 bases not matched to a gene; V was cut back by 4 bases and J by 4 bases. In regard to this clone: Its antigen is unidentified.

The source of this sequence is a human donor who had a prior SARS-CoV-2 infection. The rearrangement uses TRBV24-1 and TRBJ2-5; 11 nucleotides match TRBD1. This sample comprised CD4+ T cells from PBMCs cultured with SARS-CoV-2 spike peptides, obtained before COVID-19 vaccination. The CDR3 is CATSDPGQGGETQYF. The DNA for the CDR3 is TGTGCCACCAGTGACCCGGGACAGGGGGGAGAGACCCAGTACTTC.